This T cell receptor beta chain is from a study of blood T cell repertoires in COVID-19. The wider study: COVID-19 samples collected from the United States, Italy and Spain covered acute and convalescent phases. T cells, B-cell-depleted T cells, or PBMCs provided the cDNA or gDNA that served as material.

In the original workflow: Amplification of reference gene primers was used by the study to estimate nucleated cell counts. The protocol was immunoSEQ multiplex PCR, while the TCRdb copy is restricted to in-frame clones and leaves out a portion. The DNA was the basis for D and trimming; V, J and clone size are from that table. The data show about 250,000 clones, around four fifths seen once. The germline V gene encodes CDR1 SGHTA and CDR2 FQGTGA. The CDR3 covers 15 residues. V dropped 0 bases and J dropped 2 bases, with 9 bases sitting between them. Remarks on this clone: The sample holds other DNA sequences that translate to the same CDR3.

The chain employs TRBV7-3 and TRBJ2-3; weak D call: TRBD2 (6 bases). This TCR derives from a man aged 80 or over with acute or convalescent COVID-19. The sequencing input was peripheral blood. CDR3 in DNA: TGTGCCAGCAGCTTAACTAGCGGCTCCACAGATACGCAGTATTTT. Its protein product is CASSLTSGSTDTQYF.